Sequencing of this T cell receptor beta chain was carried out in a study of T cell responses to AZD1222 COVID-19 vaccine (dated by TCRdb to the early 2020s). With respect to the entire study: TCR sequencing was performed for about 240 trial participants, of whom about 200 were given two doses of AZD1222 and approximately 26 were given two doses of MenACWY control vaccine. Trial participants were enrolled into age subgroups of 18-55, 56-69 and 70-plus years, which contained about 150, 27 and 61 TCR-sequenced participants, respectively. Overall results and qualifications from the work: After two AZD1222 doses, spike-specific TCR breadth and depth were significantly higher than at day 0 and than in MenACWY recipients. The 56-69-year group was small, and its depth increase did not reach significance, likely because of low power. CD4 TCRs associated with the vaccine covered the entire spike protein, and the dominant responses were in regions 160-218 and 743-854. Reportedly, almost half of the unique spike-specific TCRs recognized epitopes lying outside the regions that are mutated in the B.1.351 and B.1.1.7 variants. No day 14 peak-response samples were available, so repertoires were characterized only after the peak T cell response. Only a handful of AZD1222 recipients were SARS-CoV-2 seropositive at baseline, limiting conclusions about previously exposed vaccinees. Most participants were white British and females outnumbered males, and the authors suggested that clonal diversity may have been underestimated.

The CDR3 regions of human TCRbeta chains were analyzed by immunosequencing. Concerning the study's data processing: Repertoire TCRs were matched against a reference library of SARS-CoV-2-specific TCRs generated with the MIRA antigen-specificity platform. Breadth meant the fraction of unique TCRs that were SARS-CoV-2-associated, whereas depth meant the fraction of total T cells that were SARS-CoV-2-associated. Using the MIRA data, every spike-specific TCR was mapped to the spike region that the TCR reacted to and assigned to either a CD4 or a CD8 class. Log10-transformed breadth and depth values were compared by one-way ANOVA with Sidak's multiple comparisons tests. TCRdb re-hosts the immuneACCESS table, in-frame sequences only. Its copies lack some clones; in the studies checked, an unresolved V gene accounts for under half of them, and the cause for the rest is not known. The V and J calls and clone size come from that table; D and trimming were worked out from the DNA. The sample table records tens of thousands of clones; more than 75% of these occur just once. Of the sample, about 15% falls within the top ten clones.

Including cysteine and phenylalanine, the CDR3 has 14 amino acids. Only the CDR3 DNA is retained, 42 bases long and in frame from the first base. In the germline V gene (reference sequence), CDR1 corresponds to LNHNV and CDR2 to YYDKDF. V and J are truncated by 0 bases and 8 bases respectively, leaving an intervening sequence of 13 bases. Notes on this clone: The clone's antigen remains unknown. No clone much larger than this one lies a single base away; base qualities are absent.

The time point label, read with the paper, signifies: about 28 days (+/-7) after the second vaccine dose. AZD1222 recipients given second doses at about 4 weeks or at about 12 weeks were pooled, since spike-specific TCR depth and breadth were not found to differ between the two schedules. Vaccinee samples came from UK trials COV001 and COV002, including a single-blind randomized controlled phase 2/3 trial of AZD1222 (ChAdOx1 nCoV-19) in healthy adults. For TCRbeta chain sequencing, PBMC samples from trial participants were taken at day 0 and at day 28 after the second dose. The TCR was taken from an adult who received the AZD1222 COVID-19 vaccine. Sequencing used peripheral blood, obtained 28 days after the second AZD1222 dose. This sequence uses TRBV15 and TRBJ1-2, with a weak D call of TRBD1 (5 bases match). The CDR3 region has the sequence CATSREGPLRGYTF. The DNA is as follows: TGTGCCACCAGCAGAGAGGGGCCCCTAAGGGGCTACACCTTC.